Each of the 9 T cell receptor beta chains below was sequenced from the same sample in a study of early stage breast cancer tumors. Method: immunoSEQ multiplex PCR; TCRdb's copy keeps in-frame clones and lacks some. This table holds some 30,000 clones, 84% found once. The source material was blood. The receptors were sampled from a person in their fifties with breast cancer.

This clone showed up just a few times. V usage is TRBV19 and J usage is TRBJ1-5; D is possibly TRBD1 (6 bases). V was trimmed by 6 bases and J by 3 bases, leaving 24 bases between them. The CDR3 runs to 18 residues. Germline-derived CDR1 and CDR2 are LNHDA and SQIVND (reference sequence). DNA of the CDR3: TGTGCCAGTAGAGACCCCGCAGGGGAAGGGGTGAACAATCAGCCCCAGCATTTT. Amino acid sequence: CASRDPAGEGVNNQPQHF.

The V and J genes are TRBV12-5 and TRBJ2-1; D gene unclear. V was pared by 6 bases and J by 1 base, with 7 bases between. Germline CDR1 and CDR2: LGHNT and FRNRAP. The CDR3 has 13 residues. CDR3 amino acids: CASGWASYNEQFF. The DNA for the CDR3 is TGTGCTAGTGGATGGGCGTCCTACAATGAGCAGTTCTTC.

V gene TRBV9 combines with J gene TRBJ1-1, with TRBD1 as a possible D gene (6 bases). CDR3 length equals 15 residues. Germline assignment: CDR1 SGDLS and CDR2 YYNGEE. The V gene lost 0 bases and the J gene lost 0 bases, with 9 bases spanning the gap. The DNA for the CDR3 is TGTGCCAGCAGCGTAGGTGCAGGGGTGAACACTGAAGCTTTCTTT. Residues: CASSVGAGVNTEAFF.

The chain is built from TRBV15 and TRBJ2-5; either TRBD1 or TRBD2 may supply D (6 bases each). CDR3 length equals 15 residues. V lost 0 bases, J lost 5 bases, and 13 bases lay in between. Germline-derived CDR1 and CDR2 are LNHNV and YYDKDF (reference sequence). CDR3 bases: TGTGCCACCAGCAGAGATAGGGGGGCAGGGGAGACCCAGTACTTC. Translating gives CATSRDRGAGETQYF.

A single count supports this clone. The CDR3 region has the DNA TGTGCCAGCAGTGACTCGATATCGAACACCGGGGAGCTGTTTTTT. Protein: CASSDSISNTGELFF. The rearrangement links TRBV6-4 to TRBJ2-2; no definite D call. Germline CDR1 and CDR2: MRHNA and SNTAGT. The CDR3 contains 15 residues. V lost 0 bases and J 0 bases, leaving 5 bases between the germline ends.

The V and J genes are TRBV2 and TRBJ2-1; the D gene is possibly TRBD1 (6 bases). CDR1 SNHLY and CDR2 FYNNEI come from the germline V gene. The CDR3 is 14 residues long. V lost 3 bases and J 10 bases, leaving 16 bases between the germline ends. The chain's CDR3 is CASSDGGADVEQFF. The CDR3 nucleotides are TGTGCCAGCAGTGATGGGGGCGCGGACGTGGAGCAGTTCTTC. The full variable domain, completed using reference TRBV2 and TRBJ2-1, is EPEVTQTPSHQVTQMGQEVILRCVPISNHLYFYWYRQILGQKVEFLVSFYNNEISEKSEIFDDQFSVERPDGSNFTLKIRSTKLEDSAMYFCASSDGGADVEQFFGPGTRLTVL.

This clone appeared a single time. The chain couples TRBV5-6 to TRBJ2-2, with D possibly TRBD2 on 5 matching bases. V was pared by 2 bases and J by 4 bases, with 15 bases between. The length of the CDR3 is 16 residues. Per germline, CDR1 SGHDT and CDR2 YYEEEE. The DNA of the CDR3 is TGTGCCAGCAGCTTACTTCGGCCTGCGGGCACCGGGGAGCTGTTTTTT. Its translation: CASSLLRPAGTGELFF.

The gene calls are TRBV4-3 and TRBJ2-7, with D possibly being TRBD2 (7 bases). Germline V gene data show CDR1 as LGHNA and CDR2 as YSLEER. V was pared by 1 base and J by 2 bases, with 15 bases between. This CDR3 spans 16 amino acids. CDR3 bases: TGCGCCAGCAGCCAAGGGTCGCCGGGGGGCACCTACGAGCAGTACTTC. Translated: CASSQGSPGGTYEQYF.

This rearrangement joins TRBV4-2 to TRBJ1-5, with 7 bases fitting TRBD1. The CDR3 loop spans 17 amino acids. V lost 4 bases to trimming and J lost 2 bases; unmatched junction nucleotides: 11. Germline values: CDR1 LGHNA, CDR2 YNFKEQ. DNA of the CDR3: TGTGCCAGCAGCCCCTCGAAGAGGGGGCCTGGCAATCAGCCCCAGCATTTT. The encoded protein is CASSPSKRGPGNQPQHF.